This T cell receptor beta chain was observed in a study of Ad26.COV2.S vaccination and SARS-CoV-2 variants. Study background: Donor was in the COV1001 Ad26.COV2.S trial arm.

Profiling relied on immunoSEQ multiplex PCR, and the TCRdb table lists in-frame clones only, not all of them. The data show some 250,000 clones, approximately 90% seen once. The treatment: 19 received Ad26.COV2.S at low or high dose, single or two shots; 5 received placebo; per-sample allocation not given. Day 63 after the first injection of vaccine or placebo was the sampling time. This adult donor, from Boston, was 18-55 years old. This vaccine is an Ad26 vector that expresses the Wuhan-strain SARS-CoV-2 spike. CDR1 is SGHRS, CDR2 YFSETQ, per germline. Trimming took off 1 base at V and 10 bases at J, with 15 bases between the two ends. The CDR3 runs to 15 residues. This clone was picked up a small number of times.

The chain carries TRBV5-1 and TRBJ1-6; possible D gene TRBD1, 5 bases. Sequencing was performed on peripheral blood, taken in a trial of Ad26.COV2.S vaccine versus placebo. The clonotype was recovered from a person aged 18-60 years who received the Ad26.COV2.S COVID-19 vaccine or a placebo. This chain's CDR3 is CASSLSGRELSPLHF. The CDR3 DNA sequence: TGCGCCAGCAGCTTGTCCGGCAGGGAATTATCACCCCTCCACTTT.